Below are 28 T cell receptor beta chains sequenced from a single sample in a study of T cell repertoires in breast cancer. Unpaired genes were suppressed by blocking oligonucleotides during a second nested PCR. Each CDR3 protein gets one entry after TCRdb re-called the emulsion pairing reads with MiXCR. The sample shows about 40,000 distinct CDR3 sequences, 45% of them seen only once. Primers covering all TCR V genes were used in emulsion RT-PCR on CD8+ T cells. Material: CD8+ T cells. The receptors originated from a pool of human donors with breast cancer or a healthy control (not recorded which).

The rearrangement links TRBV18 to TRBJ1-1, with D possibly TRBD1 on 5 matching bases. The CDR3 spans 13 residues. Germline assignment: CDR1 KGHSH and CDR2 LQKENI. V was trimmed by 3 bases and J by 3 bases, leaving 8 bases between them. The CDR3 loop reads CASSPLGDTEAFF. The CDR3 nucleotides are TGTGCCAGCTCACCTCTGGGGGACACTGAAGCTTTCTTT.

This clonotype has only a few counts. V gene TRBV2 combines with J gene TRBJ2-3; 11 bases fit TRBD2. The CDR3 is made up of 15 amino acids. Trimming cost V 4 bases and J 4 bases; bases outside gene matches: 4. The germline CDR1 and CDR2 sequences are SNHLY and FYNNEI. The CDR3 protein is CASSGLAGPSDTQYF. The CDR3 nucleotides read TGTGCCAGCAGTGGACTAGCGGGACCCTCAGATACGCAGTATTTT.

In regard to this clonotype: Possible read error: a much larger clone is one base away. The J gene is TRBJ1-1, the V gene TRBV5-1; unclear D gene. Trimming cost V 0 bases and J 4 bases, with 7 bases left between them. This CDR3 is 13 amino acids long. Germline V gives CDR1 SGHRS, CDR2 YFSETQ. CDR3: CASSLEWGTEAFF. Here the CDR3 DNA reads TGCGCCAGCAGCTTGGAATGGGGCACTGAAGCTTTCTTT.

This clonotype was found a few times. The chain has TRBV20-1 and TRBJ1-2, with a possible D match to TRBD1 (5 bases). The ends were cut back, 0 bases at V and 8 bases at J, with 22 bases in the middle. CDR1 DFQATT and CDR2 SNEGSKA come from the germline V gene (reference sequence). The CDR3 is 16 residues long. The CDR3 sequence is CSARDSGRGGYGGYTF. The CDR3 DNA follows: TGCAGTGCTAGAGATTCGGGTCGGGGGGGTTATGGAGGCTACACCTTC.

V and J are TRBV28 and TRBJ2-5; D possibly matches TRBD1 or TRBD2 (5 bases each). This CDR3 is built from 13 residues. V shed 8 bases and J shed 0 bases, with 10 bases lying between them. Germline-derived CDR1 and CDR2 are MDHEN and SYDVKM. CDR3 loop: CASGTGYQETQYF. CDR3 in DNA: TGTGCCAGCGGGACCGGATACCAAGAGACCCAGTACTTC.

In the case of this clonotype: A much larger clone differs from this one at a single base, so this may be a read error. This chain uses TRBV27 with TRBJ2-5; D remains ambiguous. The V end was cut by 10 bases, the J end by 3 bases, with 18 bases between. The CDR3 contains 14 residues. Germline CDR1 is MNHEY and CDR2 is SMNVEV (reference sequence). CDR3 sequence reads: CATRFRVSKETQYF. In DNA form, the CDR3 reads TGTGCCACCCGTTTTAGGGTTTCCAAAGAGACCCAGTACTTC.

J is TRBJ1-5 and V is TRBV4-2; no firm D call. Germline V gene sequence: CDR1 LGHNA, CDR2 YNFKEQ. V lost 0 bases and J 1 base, leaving 7 bases between the germline ends. There are 15 residues in the CDR3. CDR3 coding DNA: TGTGCCAGCAGCCAAGATCCAATAAGCAATCAGCCCCAGCATTTT. Protein sequence: CASSQDPISNQPQHF.

The V and J genes are TRBV4-2 and TRBJ2-3, with 9 bases that match TRBD2. The CDR3 is 17 amino acids. Trimming removed 1 base from V and 0 bases from J; junction bases left unmatched: 5. Germline CDR1 LGHNA, CDR2 YNFKEQ. The CDR3 nucleotides are TGTGCCAGCAGCCAAGGGGTAGCGGGGGACAGCACAGATACGCAGTATTTT. Translation gives CASSQGVAGDSTDTQYF.

The chain couples TRBV6-1 to TRBJ1-5; D remains ambiguous. V was cut by 10 bases and J by 8 bases, with 12 bases left in between. The CDR3 sequence is 11 residues long. The germline gives CDR1 MNHNS, CDR2 SASEGT. CDR3: CATGYGEPQHF. DNA for the CDR3: TGTGCCACCGGTTACGGGGAGCCCCAGCATTTT.

The genes are TRBV6-6 and TRBJ2-7; D may be TRBD1 (6 bases). Germline assignment: CDR1 MNHNY and CDR2 SVGAGI (reference sequence). Deletions cut 5 bases from V and 0 bases from J, with 8 bases between. CDR3 length: 13 amino acids. The CDR3 spells CASSNRDSYEQYF. For the CDR3, the DNA is TGTGCCAGCAGTAACAGGGACTCCTACGAGCAGTACTTC.

This clonotype showed up just a few times. The gene calls are TRBV20-1 and TRBJ1-1, with TRBD1 identical over 9 bases. V lost 5 bases to trimming and J lost 9 bases; unmatched junction nucleotides: 7. CDR3 length: 12 residues. CDR1 is DFQATT and CDR2 is SNEGSKA in the germline V gene (reference sequence). In DNA, the CDR3 is TGCAGTGCTTTGACAGGGGGAAATAAAGCTTTCTTT. This codes for CSALTGGNKAFF.

The rearrangement uses TRBV20-1 and TRBJ2-1; 8 bases are a match to TRBD2. The CDR3 consists of 15 residues. Germline CDR1 is DFQATT and CDR2 is SNEGSKA (reference sequence). V shed 4 bases, J shed 7 bases, and the junction held 12 bases outside the gene matches. The CDR3 sequence: CSATDREGTRNEQFF. For the CDR3, the DNA is TGCAGTGCTACGGACCGGGAGGGGACTAGAAATGAGCAGTTCTTC.

The chain joins TRBV4-2 to TRBJ2-5, with no clear D. V lost 0 bases to trimming and J lost 2 bases, with 7 bases between them. The germline gives CDR1 LGHNA, CDR2 YNFKEQ. This CDR3 comprises 14 residues. In DNA form, the CDR3 reads TGTGCCAGCAGCCAAGACCTTCCTCAAGAGACCCAGTACTTC. Encoded protein: CASSQDLPQETQYF.

This clonotype was recorded a few times. The rearrangement links TRBV5-1 to TRBJ1-2; D may be TRBD1 (5 bases). The V end lost 0 bases, the J end lost 6 bases, and 9 bases lay between the germline ends. Looked up from germline, CDR1 is SGHRS and CDR2 is YFSETQ. The CDR3 consists of 13 residues. Written as DNA, the CDR3 is TGCGCCAGCAGCTTGGGGGGGTTTGATGGCTACACCTTC. Protein: CASSLGGFDGYTF.

In regard to this clonotype: Mismatch with germline at one junction end may stem from a read error. The chain links TRBV5-1 to TRBJ2-5; 9 bases map to TRBD1. The CDR3 spans 17 residues. CDR1 SGHRS and CDR2 YFSETQ come from the germline V gene. The CDR3 sequence: CASSSGQGNPYQETQYF. Written as DNA, the CDR3 is TGCGCCAGCAGCTCTGGACAGGGGAATCCCTACCAAGAGACCCAGTATTTC.

This chain uses TRBV20-1 with TRBJ2-1; D gene unclear. The CDR3 consists of 15 residues. V lost 0 bases, J lost 0 bases, and 9 bases lay in between. The germline CDR1 and CDR2 sequences are DFQATT and SNEGSKA (reference sequence). CDR3 sequence reads: CSARDRPSSYNEQFF. In DNA, the CDR3 is TGCAGTGCTAGAGACCGCCCCAGCTCCTACAATGAGCAGTTCTTC.

The rearrangement links TRBV20-1 to TRBJ2-1, with 12 nucleotides matching TRBD2. The CDR3 is made up of 16 amino acids. The germline V gene has CDR1 DFQATT and CDR2 SNEGSKA (reference sequence). The V segment lost 3 bases and the J segment 2 bases; nucleotides outside the gene matches: 5. The CDR3 nucleotides read TGCAGTGCTAGCCCTCCTAGCGGGAGGGCCTACAATGAGCAGTTCTTC. It specifies CSASPPSGRAYNEQFF.

This clonotype was counted between two and nine times. The germline gene is not matched at one end of the junction; a read error may be the cause. The chain has TRBV20-1 and TRBJ2-1, with D possibly TRBD2 on 5 matching bases. CDR1 is DFQATT and CDR2 is SNEGSKA in the germline V gene (reference sequence). The CDR3 is 14 amino acids. The CDR3 reads CSARRGSNYDEQFF. The CDR3 region has the DNA TGCAGTGCTAGACGTGGGAGTAACTACGATGAGCAGTTCTTC.

In this sample, this clonotype turned up a few times. The chain recombines TRBV7-8 with TRBJ1-1; the D gene is possibly TRBD1 (6 bases). V lost 7 bases, J lost 1 base, and 13 bases lay in between. Germline lookup yields CDR1 SGHVS and CDR2 FQNEAQ. This CDR3 region has 14 residues. Written as DNA, the CDR3 is TGTGCCAGCATCATGGTGGACAGGAACACTGAAGCTTTCTTT. It specifies CASIMVDRNTEAFF.

This clonotype was detected ten times or more. V is TRBV2 and J is TRBJ1-1; D gene ambiguous. Trimming stripped 7 bases from V and 11 bases from J, with 23 bases between. Per the germline V gene, CDR1 is SNHLY and CDR2 is FYNNEI. This CDR3 region has 14 residues. CDR3 nucleotide sequence: TGTGCCAGCAAACCTTTTCAAGGACCAGGCGAGGCTTTCTTT. Its translation: CASKPFQGPGEAFF. The complete variable domain, with remaining parts taken from reference TRBV2 and TRBJ1-1, reads EPEVTQTPSHQVTQMGQEVILRCVPISNHLYFYWYRQILGQKVEFLVSFYNNEISEKSEIFDDQFSVERPDGSNFTLKIRSTKLEDSAMYFCASKPFQGPGEAFFGQGTRLTVV.

The table lists this clonotype with a few counts. This chain links TRBV10-3 with TRBJ2-1; 9 nucleotides agree with TRBD2. This CDR3 spans 13 amino acids. Trimming took 7 bases from V and 2 from J; bases not matched to a gene: 0. Germline CDR1 is ENHRY and CDR2 is SYGVKD. In DNA form, the CDR3 reads TGTGCCATCACTAGCGGGACCTACAATGAGCAGTTCTTC. Its translation: CAITSGTYNEQFF.

This clonotype was seen a handful of times. The chain is built from TRBV9 and TRBJ2-7; tentative D call: TRBD1 (5 bases). The CDR3 contains 14 residues. The V and J ends lost 0 bases and 4 bases respectively, with 11 bases between them. In germline, CDR1 is SGDLS, CDR2 YYNGEE. DNA of the CDR3: TGTGCCAGCAGCGTAGAAGGAGACAGTTACGAGCAGTACTTC. Protein: CASSVEGDSYEQYF.

This chain connects TRBV11-1 to TRBJ2-1; TRBD1 agrees at 7 bases. This CDR3 contains 15 residues. CDR1 and CDR2 from the germline V gene are SGHAT and FQDESV (reference sequence). V lost 3 bases to trimming and J lost 10 bases; unmatched junction nucleotides: 12. The CDR3: CASSFTGAVQLEQFF. The CDR3 DNA reads TGTGCCAGCAGCTTTACAGGGGCGGTACAATTGGAGCAGTTCTTC.

This clonotype was observed a few times. V usage is TRBV7-9 and J usage is TRBJ1-1; D remains ambiguous. The CDR3 sequence is 13 residues long. V lost 6 bases to trimming and J lost 3 bases, with 11 bases between them. CDR1 and CDR2 (germline): SEHNR, FQNEAQ (reference sequence). CDR3 bases: TGTGCCAGCAGACCTAGCGGGGACACTGAAGCTTTCTTT. Translation gives CASRPSGDTEAFF.

This clonotype was seen a few times. The rearrangement links TRBV20-1 to TRBJ1-2; D is possibly TRBD1 (5 bases). Between the trimmed V and J ends, which lost 1 base and 1 base, there was a span of 22 bases. Germline V gene data show CDR1 as DFQATT and CDR2 as SNEGSKA (reference sequence). This CDR3 has 18 residues. The CDR3 DNA sequence: TGCAGTGCTAGAGGCCCAGAGGGGCAGGGATATATTAACTATGGCTACACCTTC. Translating it yields CSARGPEGQGYINYGYTF.

The chain employs TRBV4-1 and TRBJ1-2, with a tentative D call TRBD1 (6 bases). From germline, CDR1 is MGHRA and CDR2 YSYEKL. CDR3 length equals 15 residues. Trimming pared 0 bases from V and 8 bases from J, leaving 16 bases between. The CDR3: CASSQEMGAHRGYTF. CDR3 nucleotide sequence: TGCGCCAGCAGCCAAGAGATGGGGGCCCATCGGGGCTACACCTTC.

The V gene is TRBV29-1, the J gene TRBJ2-1; TRBD2 agrees at 8 bases. The CDR3 contains 14 residues. From germline, CDR1 is SQVTM and CDR2 ANQGSEA. The V and J ends lost 4 bases and 7 bases, in that order; junction bases with no gene match: 9. The CDR3 region has the DNA TGCAGCGTTGGGGGACTAGGGCTCGGGAATGAGCAGTTCTTC. Its protein product is CSVGGLGLGNEQFF.

This clonotype was detected only a few times. This rearrangement joins TRBV27 to TRBJ1-1; D is perhaps TRBD1 (5 bases). Germline V gene data show CDR1 as MNHEY and CDR2 as SMNVEV (reference sequence). This CDR3 comprises 13 residues. The germline V and J ends were trimmed by 5 bases and 4 bases, with 11 bases remaining between them. CDR3 nucleotide sequence: TGTGCCAGCAGTACCCCCGGGGGCACTGAAGCTTTCTTT. Residues: CASSTPGGTEAFF.